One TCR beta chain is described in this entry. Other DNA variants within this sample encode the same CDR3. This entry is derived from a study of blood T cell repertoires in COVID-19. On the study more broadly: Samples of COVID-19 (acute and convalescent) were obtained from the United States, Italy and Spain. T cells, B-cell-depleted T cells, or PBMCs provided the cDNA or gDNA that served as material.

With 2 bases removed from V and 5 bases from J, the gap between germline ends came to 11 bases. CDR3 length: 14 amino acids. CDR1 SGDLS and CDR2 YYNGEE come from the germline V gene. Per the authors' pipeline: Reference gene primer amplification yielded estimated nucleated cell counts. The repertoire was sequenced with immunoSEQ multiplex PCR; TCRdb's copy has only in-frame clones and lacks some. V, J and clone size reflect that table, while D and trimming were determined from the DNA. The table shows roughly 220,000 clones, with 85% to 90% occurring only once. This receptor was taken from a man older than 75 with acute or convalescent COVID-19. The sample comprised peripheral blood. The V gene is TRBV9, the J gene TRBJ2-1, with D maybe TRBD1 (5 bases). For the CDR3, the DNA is TGTGCCAGCAGCGTTTCTCCAGGGAACAATGAGCAGTTCTTC. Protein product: CASSVSPGNNEQFF. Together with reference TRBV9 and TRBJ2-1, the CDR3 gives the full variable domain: DSGVTQTPKHLITATGQRVTLRCSPRSGDLSVYWYQQSLDQGLQFLIQYYNGEERAKGNILERFSAQQFPDLHSELNLSSLELGDSALYFCASSVSPGNNEQFFGPGTRLTVL.